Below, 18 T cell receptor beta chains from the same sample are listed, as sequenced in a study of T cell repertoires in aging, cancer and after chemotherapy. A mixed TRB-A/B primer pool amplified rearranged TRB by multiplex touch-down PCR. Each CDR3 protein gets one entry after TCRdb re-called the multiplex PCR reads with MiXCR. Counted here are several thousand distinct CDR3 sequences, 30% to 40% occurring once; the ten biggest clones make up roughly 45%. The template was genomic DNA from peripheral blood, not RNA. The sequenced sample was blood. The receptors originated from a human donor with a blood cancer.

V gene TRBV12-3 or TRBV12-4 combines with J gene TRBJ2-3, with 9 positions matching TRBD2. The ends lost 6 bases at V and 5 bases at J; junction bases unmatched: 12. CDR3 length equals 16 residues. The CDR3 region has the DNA TGTGCCAGCAGGGCCGGGGCGGGAGGGCCCGTAGATACGCAGTATTTT. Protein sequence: CASRAGAGGPVDTQYF.

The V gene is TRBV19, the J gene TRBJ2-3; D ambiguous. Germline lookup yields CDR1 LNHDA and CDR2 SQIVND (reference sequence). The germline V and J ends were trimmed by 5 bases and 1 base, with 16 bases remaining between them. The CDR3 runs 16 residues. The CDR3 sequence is CASSRDPPVGTDTQYF. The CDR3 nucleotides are TGTGCCAGTAGTCGCGACCCACCGGTAGGCACAGATACGCAGTATTTT.

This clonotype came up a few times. CDR3 DNA: TGTGCCAGCAGTTACAGGGGTTCGGACTACAATGAGCAGTTCTTC. This codes for CASSYRGSDYNEQFF. The rearrangement uses TRBV6-6 and TRBJ2-1; D may be TRBD1 (5 bases). V shed 2 bases and J shed 3 bases, with 11 bases lying between them. There are 15 residues in the CDR3. Germline values: CDR1 MNHNY, CDR2 SVGAGI (reference sequence).

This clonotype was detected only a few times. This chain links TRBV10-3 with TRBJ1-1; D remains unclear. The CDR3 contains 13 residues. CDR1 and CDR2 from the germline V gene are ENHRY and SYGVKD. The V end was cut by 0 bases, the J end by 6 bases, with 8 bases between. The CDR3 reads CAISESTAAEAFF. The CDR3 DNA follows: TGTGCCATCAGTGAGTCGACGGCAGCTGAAGCTTTCTTT.

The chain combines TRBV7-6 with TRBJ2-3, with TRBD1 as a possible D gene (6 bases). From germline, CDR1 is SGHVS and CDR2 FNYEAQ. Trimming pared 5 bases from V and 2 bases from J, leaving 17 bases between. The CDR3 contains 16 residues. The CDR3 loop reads CASSPDWGRDTDTQYF. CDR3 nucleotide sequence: TGTGCCAGCAGCCCCGACTGGGGGCGCGACACAGATACGCAGTATTTT.

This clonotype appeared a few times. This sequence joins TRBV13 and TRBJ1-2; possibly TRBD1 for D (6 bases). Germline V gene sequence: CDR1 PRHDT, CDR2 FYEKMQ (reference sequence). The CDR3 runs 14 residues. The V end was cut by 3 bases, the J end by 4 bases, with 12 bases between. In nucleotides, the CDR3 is TGTGCCAGCAGCTTGATAGGGACAACCTATGGCTACACCTTC. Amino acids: CASSLIGTTYGYTF.

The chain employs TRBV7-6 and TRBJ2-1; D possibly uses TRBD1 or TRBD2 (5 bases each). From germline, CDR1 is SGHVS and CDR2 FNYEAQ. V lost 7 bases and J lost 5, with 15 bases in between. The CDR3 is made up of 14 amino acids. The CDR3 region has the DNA TGTGCCAGCAACCATGGGACCACTAACAATGAGCAGTTCTTC. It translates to CASNHGTTNNEQFF.

CDR3 sequence: CASSSRTGTDTQYF. CDR3 bases: TGTGCCAGCAGCTCTCGGACAGGGACCGATACGCAGTATTTT. This rearrangement joins TRBV7-6 to TRBJ2-3; 8 nucleotides agree with TRBD1. V lost 4 bases, J lost 6 bases, and 6 bases stayed unmatched. Germline CDR1 reads SGHVS; CDR2 reads FNYEAQ. The CDR3 extends over 14 amino acids. The full variable domain, completed using reference TRBV7-6 and TRBJ2-3, is GAGVSQSPRYKVTKRGQDVALRCDPISGHVSLYWYRQALGQGPEFLTYFNYEAQQDKSGLPNDRFSAERPEGSISTLTIQRTEQRDSAMYRCASSSRTGTDTQYFGPGTRLTVL.

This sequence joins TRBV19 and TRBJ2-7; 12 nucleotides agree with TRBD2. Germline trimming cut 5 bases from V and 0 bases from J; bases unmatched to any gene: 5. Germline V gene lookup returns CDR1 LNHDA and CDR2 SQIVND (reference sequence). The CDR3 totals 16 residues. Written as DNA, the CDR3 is TGTGCCAGTAGTCCTCGGACTAGCGGGATCTCCTACGAGCAGTACTTC. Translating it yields CASSPRTSGISYEQYF. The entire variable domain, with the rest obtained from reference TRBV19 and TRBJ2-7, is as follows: DGGITQSPKYLFRKEGQNVTLSCEQNLNHDAMYWYRQDPGQGLRLIYYSQIVNDFQKGDIAEGYSVSREKKESFPLTVTSAQKNPTAFYLCASSPRTSGISYEQYFGPGTRLTVT.

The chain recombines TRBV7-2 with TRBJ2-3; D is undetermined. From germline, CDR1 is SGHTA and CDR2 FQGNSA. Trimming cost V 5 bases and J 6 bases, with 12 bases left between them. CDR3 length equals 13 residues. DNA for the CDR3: TGTGCCAGCAGCGCCCAGAGACTCGATACGCAGTATTTT. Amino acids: CASSAQRLDTQYF.

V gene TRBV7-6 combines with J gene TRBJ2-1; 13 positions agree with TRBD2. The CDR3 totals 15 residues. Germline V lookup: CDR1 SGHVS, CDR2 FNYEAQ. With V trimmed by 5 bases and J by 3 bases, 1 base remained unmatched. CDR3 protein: CASSGLAGDYNEQFF. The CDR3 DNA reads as TGTGCCAGCAGCGGACTAGCGGGAGACTACAATGAGCAGTTCTTC.

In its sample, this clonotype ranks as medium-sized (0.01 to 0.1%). The CDR3 sequence is CSVEENTDTQYF. The CDR3 DNA reads as TGCAGCGTTGAAGAGAACACAGATACGCAGTATTTT. The chain uses TRBV29-1 and TRBJ2-3; D call uncertain. From germline, CDR1 is SQVTM and CDR2 ANQGSEA. The V and J ends lost 0 bases and 2 bases respectively, with 3 bases between them. This CDR3 comprises 12 residues.

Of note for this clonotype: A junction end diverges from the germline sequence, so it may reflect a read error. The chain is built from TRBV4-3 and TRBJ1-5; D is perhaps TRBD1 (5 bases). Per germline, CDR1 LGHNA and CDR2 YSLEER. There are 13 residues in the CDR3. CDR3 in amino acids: CASSLSLGEPQHF. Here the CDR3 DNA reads TGTGCCAGCAGCCTCTCCCTAGGGGAGCCCCAGCATTTT.

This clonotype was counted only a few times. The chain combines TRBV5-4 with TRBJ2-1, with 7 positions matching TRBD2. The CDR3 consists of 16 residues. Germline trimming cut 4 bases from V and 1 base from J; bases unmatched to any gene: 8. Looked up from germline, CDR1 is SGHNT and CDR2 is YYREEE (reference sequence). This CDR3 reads CASSRGPSGSYNEQFF. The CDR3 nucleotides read TGTGCCAGCAGCCGCGGTCCTAGCGGATCCTACAATGAGCAGTTCTTC.

CDR3 loop: CASSQDRAGDMTDTQYF. CDR3 nucleotide sequence: TGTGCCAGCAGCCAAGATCGGGCGGGAGATATGACAGATACGCAGTATTTT. V gene TRBV4-2 combines with J gene TRBJ2-3, with TRBD2 matching over 7 bases. J lost 3 bases, V lost 0 bases, and 9 bases had no gene match. Germline assignment: CDR1 LGHNA and CDR2 YNFKEQ. The CDR3 covers 17 residues.

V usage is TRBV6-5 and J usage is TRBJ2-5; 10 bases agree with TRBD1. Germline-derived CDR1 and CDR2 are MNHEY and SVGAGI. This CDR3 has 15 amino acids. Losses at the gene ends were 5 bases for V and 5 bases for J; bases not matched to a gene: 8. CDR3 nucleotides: TGTGCCAGCAGTACTTGGACAGGGGGTGGGGAGACCCAGTACTTC. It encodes CASSTWTGGGETQYF.

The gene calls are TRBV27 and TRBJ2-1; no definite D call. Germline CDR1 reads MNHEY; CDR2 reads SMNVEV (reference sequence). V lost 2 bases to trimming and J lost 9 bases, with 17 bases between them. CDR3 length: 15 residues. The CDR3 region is CASSLGSSSRREQFF. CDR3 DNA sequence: TGTGCCAGCAGTTTAGGGTCTAGTAGTCGCCGTGAGCAGTTCTTC.

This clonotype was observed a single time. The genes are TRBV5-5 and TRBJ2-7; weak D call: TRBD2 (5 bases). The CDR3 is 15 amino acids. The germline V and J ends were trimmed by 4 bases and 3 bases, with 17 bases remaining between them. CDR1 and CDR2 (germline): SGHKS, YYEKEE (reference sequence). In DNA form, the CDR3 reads TGTGCCAGCAGCCCCCTGAGGGCTGGGCTCTACGAGCAGTACTTC. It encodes CASSPLRAGLYEQYF.